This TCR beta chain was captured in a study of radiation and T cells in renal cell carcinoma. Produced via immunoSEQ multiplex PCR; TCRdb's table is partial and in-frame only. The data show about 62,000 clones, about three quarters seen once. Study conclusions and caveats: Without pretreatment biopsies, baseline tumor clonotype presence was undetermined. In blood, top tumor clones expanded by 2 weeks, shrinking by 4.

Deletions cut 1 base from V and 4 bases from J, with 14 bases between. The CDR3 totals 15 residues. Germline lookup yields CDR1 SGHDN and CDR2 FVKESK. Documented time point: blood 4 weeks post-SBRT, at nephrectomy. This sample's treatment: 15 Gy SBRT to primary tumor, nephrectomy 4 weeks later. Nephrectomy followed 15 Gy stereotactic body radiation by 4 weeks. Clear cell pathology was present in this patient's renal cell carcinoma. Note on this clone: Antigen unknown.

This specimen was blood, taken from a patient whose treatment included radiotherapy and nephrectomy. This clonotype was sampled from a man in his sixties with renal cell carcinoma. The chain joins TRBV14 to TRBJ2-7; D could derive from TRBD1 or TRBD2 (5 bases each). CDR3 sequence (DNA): TGTGCCAGCAGCCAAGTTCCGGGGCCAACTTACGAGCAGTACTTC. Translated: CASSQVPGPTYEQYF.